These 7 T cell receptor beta chains share one sample of origin, sequenced in a study of spatial heterogeneity in lung cancer. The sample's time point: blood at routine non-recurrence follow-up after resection. From the 5' RACE reads, TCRdb called clonotypes with MiXCR, one entry per CDR3 protein. The sample records about 36,000 distinct CDR3 sequences, roughly 8% being singletons. The material sequenced was PBMCs, taken at follow-up. The receptor set was obtained from a male donor with early-stage non-small cell lung cancer.

There are many counts of this clonotype. The V call is TRBV9, the J call TRBJ2-3; D uncertain. V lost 3 bases to trimming and J lost 3 bases, with 11 bases between them. The CDR3 totals 14 residues. The germline V gene has CDR1 SGDLS and CDR2 YYNGEE. The CDR3 DNA is TGTGCCAGCAGCGGGGCAGCAAGAACAGATACGCAGTATTTT. It is translated as CASSGAARTDTQYF.

The sample holds a few counts of this clonotype. V and J are TRBV12-3 or TRBV12-4 and TRBJ2-4; TRBD1 matches at 11 bases. The CDR3 is 14 amino acids. V lost 4 bases and J lost 8; bases outside the gene matches: 4. For the CDR3, the DNA is TGTGCCAGCAGTTCTCCGGGACAGGGGGACATTCAGTACTTC. This codes for CASSSPGQGDIQYF.

This clonotype has at least ten counts. J is TRBJ2-1 and V is TRBV7-9; D remains unclear. V lost 5 bases to trimming and J lost 7 bases, with 12 bases between them. The CDR3 runs 13 residues. Germline CDR1 is SEHNR and CDR2 is FQNEAQ (reference sequence). CDR3 bases: TGTGCCAGCAGCCCCGGCAGGTGGAATGAGCAGTTCTTC. Translating gives CASSPGRWNEQFF.

In its sample, this clonotype was seen many times. The V gene is TRBV30, the J gene TRBJ1-2; the match to TRBD1 covers 7 bases. With V trimmed by 2 bases and J by 4 bases, 7 bases remained unmatched. From germline, CDR1 is GTSNPN and CDR2 SVGIG (reference sequence). The length of the CDR3 is 14 residues. The CDR3 DNA reads as TGTGCCTGGAGTCTAGGGGGCTCGGGCTATGGCTACACCTTC. Amino acids: CAWSLGGSGYGYTF.

The chain uses TRBV7-2 and TRBJ2-3, with D maybe TRBD2 (5 bases). Germline lookup yields CDR1 SGHTA and CDR2 FQGNSA. CDR3 length: 15 amino acids. Trimming removed 1 base from V and 3 bases from J, with 11 bases in between. CDR3: CASSLVPGVTDTQYF. The CDR3 DNA reads as TGTGCCAGCAGCTTAGTGCCCGGGGTAACAGATACGCAGTATTTT.

This clonotype was counted at least ten times. The chain recombines TRBV20-1 with TRBJ1-5, with D possibly matching TRBD1 (5 bases). From germline, CDR1 is DFQATT and CDR2 SNEGSKA (reference sequence). The germline V and J ends were trimmed by 5 bases and 3 bases, with 14 bases remaining between them. The CDR3 covers 14 residues. This CDR3 is CSAATSGNNQPQHF. DNA for the CDR3: TGCAGTGCTGCTACGTCAGGGAACAATCAGCCCCAGCATTTT.

This clonotype has ten or more counts. V and J are TRBV12-3 or TRBV12-4 and TRBJ1-5; D gene ambiguous. Trimming shortened V by 4 bases and J by 5 bases, and 9 bases separated the two germline ends. This CDR3 is 13 amino acids long. The CDR3 is CASSSTGDQPQHF. In DNA, the CDR3 is TGTGCCAGCAGTTCAACGGGTGATCAGCCCCAGCATTTT.